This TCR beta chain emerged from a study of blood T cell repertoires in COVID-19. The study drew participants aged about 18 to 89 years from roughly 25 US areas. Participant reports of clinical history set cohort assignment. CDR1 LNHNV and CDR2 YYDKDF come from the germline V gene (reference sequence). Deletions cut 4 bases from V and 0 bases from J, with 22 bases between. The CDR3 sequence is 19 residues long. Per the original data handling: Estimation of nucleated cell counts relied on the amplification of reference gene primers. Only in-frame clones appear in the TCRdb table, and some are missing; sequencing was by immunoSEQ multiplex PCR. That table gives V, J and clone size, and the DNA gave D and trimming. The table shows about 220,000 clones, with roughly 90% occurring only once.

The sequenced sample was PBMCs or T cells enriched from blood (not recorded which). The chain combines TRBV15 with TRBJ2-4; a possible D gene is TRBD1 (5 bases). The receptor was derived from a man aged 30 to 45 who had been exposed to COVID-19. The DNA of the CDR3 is TGTGCCACCAGCACCACTACCGACGCTAGGGGTGTAGCCAAAAACATTCAGTACTTC. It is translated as CATSTTTDARGVAKNIQYF.